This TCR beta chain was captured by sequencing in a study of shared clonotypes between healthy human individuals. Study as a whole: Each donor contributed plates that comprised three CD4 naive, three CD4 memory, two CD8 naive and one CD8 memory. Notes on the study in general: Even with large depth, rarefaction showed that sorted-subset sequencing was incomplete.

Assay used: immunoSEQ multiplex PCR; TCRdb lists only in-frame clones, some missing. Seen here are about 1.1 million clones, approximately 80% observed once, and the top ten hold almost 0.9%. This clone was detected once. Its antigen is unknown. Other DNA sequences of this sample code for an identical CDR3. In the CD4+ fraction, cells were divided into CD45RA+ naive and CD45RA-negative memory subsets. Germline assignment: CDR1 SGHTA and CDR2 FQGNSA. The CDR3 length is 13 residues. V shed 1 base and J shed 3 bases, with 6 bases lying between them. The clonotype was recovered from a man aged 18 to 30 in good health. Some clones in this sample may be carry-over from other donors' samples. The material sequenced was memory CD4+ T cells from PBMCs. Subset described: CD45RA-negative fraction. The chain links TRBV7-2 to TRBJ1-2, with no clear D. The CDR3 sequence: CASSLGQHYGYTF. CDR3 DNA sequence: TGTGCCAGCAGCTTAGGTCAGCACTATGGCTACACCTTC. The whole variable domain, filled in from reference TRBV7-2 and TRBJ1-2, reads GAGVSQSPSNKVTEKGKDVELRCDPISGHTALYWYRQSLGQGLEFLIYFQGNSAPDKSGLPSDRFSAERTGGSVSTLTIQRTQQEDSAVYLCASSLGQHYGYTFGSGTRLTVV.